Sequencing of this T cell receptor beta chain was carried out in a study of OX40 agonist ivuxolimab in advanced cancers. Germline V gene sequence: CDR1 SGHTA, CDR2 FQGNSA. The CDR3 length is 16 residues. V gave up 3 bases and J gave up 0 bases, with 15 bases separating them. Only in-frame clones appear in the TCRdb table, and some are missing; sequencing was by immunoSEQ multiplex PCR. The sample yields 75,000 to 90,000 clones, 92% seen once. The receptor's source is an adult with an advanced solid tumor such as melanoma, head and neck, liver or kidney cancer. Sequenced here: CD4+ or CD8+ T cells sorted from blood, sampled in a trial of the OX40 agonist ivuxolimab. The V call is TRBV7-2, the J call TRBJ2-7, with D perhaps matching TRBD1 or TRBD2 (6 bases each). This CDR3 reads CASSLGASVDSYEQYF. The CDR3 region has the DNA TGTGCCAGCAGCTTGGGGGCTAGCGTAGACTCCTACGAGCAGTACTTC.